This TCR beta chain was sequenced in a study of T cells in Graves' hyperthyroidism and ophthalmopathy. Amplified regions were TCR beta CDR3 sequences from RNA transcripts. First-round RT-PCR of the TCR CDR3 relied on the HTBI primer set. TCRdb redid the calling of the multiplex PCR reads with MiXCR, one entry per CDR3 protein. The sample lists a few hundred thousand distinct CDR3 sequences; about 13% were seen once. Trimming shortened V by 0 bases and J by 1 base, and 11 bases separated the two germline ends. The CDR3 consists of 15 residues. Germline-derived CDR1 and CDR2 are SGHRS and YFSETQ. This clonotype has just a few counts.

Sequences were obtained from blood. The TCR comes from a young man with Graves' hyperthyroidism that later progressed to Graves' ophthalmopathy. The rearrangement links TRBV5-1 to TRBJ2-7; D ambiguous. The CDR3 nucleotides are TGCGCCAGCAGCTTGGTAATGTCTGGGTCCTACGAGCAGTACTTC. This codes for CASSLVMSGSYEQYF.